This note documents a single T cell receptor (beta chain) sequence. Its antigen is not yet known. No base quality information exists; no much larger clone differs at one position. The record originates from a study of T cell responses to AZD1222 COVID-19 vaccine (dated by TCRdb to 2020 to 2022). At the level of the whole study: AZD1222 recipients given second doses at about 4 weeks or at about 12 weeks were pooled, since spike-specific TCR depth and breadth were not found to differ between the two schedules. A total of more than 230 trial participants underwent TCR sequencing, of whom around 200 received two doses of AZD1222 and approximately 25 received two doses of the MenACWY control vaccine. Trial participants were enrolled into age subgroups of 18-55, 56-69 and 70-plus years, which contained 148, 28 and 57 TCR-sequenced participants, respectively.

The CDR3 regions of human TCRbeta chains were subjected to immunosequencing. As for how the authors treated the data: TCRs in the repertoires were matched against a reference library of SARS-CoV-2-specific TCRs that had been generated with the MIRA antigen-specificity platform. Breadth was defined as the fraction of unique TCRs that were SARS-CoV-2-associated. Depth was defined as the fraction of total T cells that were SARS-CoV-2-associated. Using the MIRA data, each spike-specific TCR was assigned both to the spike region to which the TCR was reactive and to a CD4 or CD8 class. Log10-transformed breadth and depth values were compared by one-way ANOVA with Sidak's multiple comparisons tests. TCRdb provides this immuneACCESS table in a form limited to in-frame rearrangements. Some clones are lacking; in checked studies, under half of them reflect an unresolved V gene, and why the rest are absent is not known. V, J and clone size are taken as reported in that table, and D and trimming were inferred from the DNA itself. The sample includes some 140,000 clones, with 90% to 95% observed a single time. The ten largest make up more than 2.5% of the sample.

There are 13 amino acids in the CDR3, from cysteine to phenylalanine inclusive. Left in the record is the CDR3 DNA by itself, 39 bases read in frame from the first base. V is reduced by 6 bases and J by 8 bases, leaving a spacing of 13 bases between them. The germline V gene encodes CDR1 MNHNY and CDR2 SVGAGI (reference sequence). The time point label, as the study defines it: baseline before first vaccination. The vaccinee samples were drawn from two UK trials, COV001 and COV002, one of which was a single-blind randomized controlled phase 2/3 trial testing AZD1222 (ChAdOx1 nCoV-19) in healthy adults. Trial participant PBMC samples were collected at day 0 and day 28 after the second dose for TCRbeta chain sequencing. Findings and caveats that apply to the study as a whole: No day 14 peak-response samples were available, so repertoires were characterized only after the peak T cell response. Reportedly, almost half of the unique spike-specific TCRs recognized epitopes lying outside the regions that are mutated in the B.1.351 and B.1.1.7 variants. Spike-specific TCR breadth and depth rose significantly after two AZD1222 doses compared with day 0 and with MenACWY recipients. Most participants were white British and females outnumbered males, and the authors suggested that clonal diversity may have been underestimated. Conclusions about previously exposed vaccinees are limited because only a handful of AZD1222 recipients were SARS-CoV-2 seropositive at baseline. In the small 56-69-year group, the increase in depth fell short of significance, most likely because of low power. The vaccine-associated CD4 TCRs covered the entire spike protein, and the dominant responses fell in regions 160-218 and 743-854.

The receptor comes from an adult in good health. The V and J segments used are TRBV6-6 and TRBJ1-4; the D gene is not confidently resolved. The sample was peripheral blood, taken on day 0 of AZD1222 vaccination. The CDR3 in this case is CASSSDPQEKLFF. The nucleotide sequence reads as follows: TGTGCCAGCAGCTCGGACCCACAGGAAAAACTGTTTTTT.